The clone carrying this T cell receptor beta chain has just a few counts. Its antigen is not identified. Method: immunoSEQ multiplex PCR; TCRdb's copy keeps in-frame clones and lacks some. The data contain approximately 180,000 clones, 80% to 90% of them singletons. This sample stems from a study of T cell responses to AZD1222 COVID-19 vaccine. Overall study findings and caveats: It was only after the peak T cell response that any repertoires were sampled. Dominant at 160-218 and 743-854, vaccine-associated CD4 TCRs also spanned spike. Among those given AZD1222, only five or six were seropositive at baseline. Within unmutated variant regions lay the reported targets of nearly half of spike-specific TCRs.

The source of this sequence is an adult in good health. This specimen consisted of peripheral blood, obtained on day 0 of AZD1222 vaccination.

This chain's CDR3 is CASSFREADTQYF. In nucleotides, the CDR3 is TGTGCCAGCAGTTTTAGGGAAGCAGATACGCAGTATTTT. This chain links TRBV12-3 or TRBV12-4 with TRBJ2-3, with D unresolved. The CDR3 has 13 amino acids. V shed 3 bases and J shed 4 bases, with 8 bases lying between them.